Listed below are T cell receptor beta chains from one sample, sequenced in a study of shared clonotypes between healthy human individuals. Using immunoSEQ multiplex PCR, the repertoire was profiled, and TCRdb retains in-frame clones only, with some absent. Seen here are a few hundred thousand clones, approximately 97% observed once, and the top ten hold about 0.32%. Sequencing was performed on memory CD8+ T cells sorted from blood. The receptor set was obtained from a young man in good health. Each CDR3 is given with its conserved first and last residue. D genes are given only for firm matches. Where a row states a size, it is once, few, many or the class of an expanded clone; other rows omit it.

V,D,size,J,CDR3,DNA
TRBV28,.,.,TRBJ1-1,CASSWQFITEAFF,TGTGCCAGCAGTTGGCAGTTCATCACTGAAGCTTTCTTT
TRBV2,.,.,TRBJ2-7,CASKETAYEQYF,TGTGCCAGCAAGGAGACAGCCTACGAGCAGTACTTC
TRBV9,TRBD2,.,TRBJ2-7,CASSGTSGSYEQYF,TGTGCCAGCAGCGGAACTAGCGGTTCCTACGAGCAGTACTTC
TRBV14,TRBD2,once,TRBJ2-5,CASSQTSGYQETQYF,TGTGCCAGCAGCCAGACTAGCGGGTACCAAGAGACCCAGTACTTC
TRBV10-3,.,.,TRBJ1-1,CAISGTGGNTEAFF,TGTGCCATCAGTGGGACGGGGGGAAACACTGAAGCTTTCTTT
TRBV6-1,TRBD1,.,TRBJ1-3,CASSGGQGLTIYF,TGTGCCAGCAGTGGGGGACAGGGGCTCACCATATATTTT
TRBV30,.,.,TRBJ1-3,CAWSRGNTIYF,TGTGCCTGGAGTAGGGGAAACACCATATATTTT
TRBV6-1,.,.,TRBJ2-7,CASSDPGYEQYF,TGTGCCAGCAGTGACCCAGGCTACGAGCAGTACTTC
TRBV5-6,.,.,TRBJ2-7,CASRLGAEQYF,TGTGCCAGCAGACTGGGTGCGGAGCAGTACTTC
TRBV5-1,.,.,TRBJ2-3,CASSFGGSSTDTQYF,TGCGCCAGCAGCTTTGGGGGTAGTAGCACAGATACGCAGTATTTT
TRBV28,TRBD1,.,TRBJ1-1,CASSLLRQGVFF,TGTGCCAGCAGCCTACTCCGACAGGGAGTTTTCTTT
TRBV18,.,.,TRBJ1-5,CASSEGVGQPQHF,TGTGCCAGCTCAGAAGGGGTGGGACAGCCCCAGCATTTT
TRBV7-8,.,.,TRBJ2-7,CASSPDYFRDEQYF,TGTGCCAGCAGCCCTGACTACTTTAGGGACGAGCAGTACTTC
TRBV15,.,.,TRBJ1-5,CATSSSTGPLYQPQHF,TGTGCCACCAGCAGTAGCACAGGGCCCCTGTATCAGCCCCAGCATTTT
TRBV18,TRBD1,.,TRBJ1-4,CASSPLAGTGSAKLFF,TGTGCCAGCTCACCACTCGCCGGGACAGGGTCGGCGAAACTGTTTTTT
TRBV28,TRBD2,.,TRBJ2-3,CASSGRSGALPTDTQYF,TGTGCCAGCAGTGGCCGTAGCGGGGCCCTTCCCACAGATACGCAGTATTTT
TRBV6-5,.,.,TRBJ2-7,CASSYGVMHYEQYF,TGTGCCAGCAGTTACGGAGTCATGCACTACGAGCAGTACTTC
TRBV4-1,.,.,TRBJ2-7,CASSQTDLGGAYEQYF,TGCGCCAGCAGCCAAACGGATTTAGGGGGGGCCTACGAGCAGTACTTC